The 2 T cell receptor beta chains below all came from one sample that was sequenced in a study of blood T cell repertoires in COVID-19. Profiled with immunoSEQ multiplex PCR; TCRdb holds only in-frame clones, not every one. The data contain approximately 470,000 clones, roughly 88% of them seen just once; the ten biggest clones take up more than 3%. The sample consisted of peripheral blood. These receptors all stem from a human donor in a cohort sampled during active COVID-19.

The chain links TRBV18 to TRBJ1-5, with 11 bases aligning to TRBD1. CDR1 KGHSH and CDR2 LQKENI come from the germline V gene. J gave up 7 bases and V 6 bases, and 5 bases lay outside the gene matches. CDR3 length: 14 amino acids. CDR3 coding DNA: TGTGCCAGCTCGCCGGGACAGGGGGACCAGCCCCAGCATTTT. Its translation: CASSPGQGDQPQHF.

The rearrangement links TRBV5-1 to TRBJ1-4; perhaps TRBD1 as D (5 bases). Trimming took off 2 bases at V and 8 bases at J, with 13 bases between the two ends. The germline V gene has CDR1 SGHRS and CDR2 YFSETQ. This CDR3 spans 14 amino acids. CDR3: CASSLRTGEEKLFF. CDR3 bases: TGCGCCAGCAGCTTACGTACGGGGGAGGAAAAACTGTTTTTT.